This TCR beta chain was captured by sequencing in a study of CD8+CD57+ T cells in acquired aplastic anemia. For the study at large: Average DNA yield from sorted CD4+ and CD8+ cells was approximately 3 ug.

Genomic DNA templated the TCR beta VDJ and CDR3 profiling. Via MiXCR, TCRdb re-called the reads, giving one row per CDR3 protein. In the table there are 180,000 or so distinct CDR3 sequences, 35% to 50% of which are singletons. Ten or more counts support this clonotype. Sequenced material: sorted CD4+, CD8+, or CD8+CD57+ T cells (not recorded which) from PBMCs. The sequence came from a human donor in good health.

The CDR3 sequence is CSVPGGTNTEAFF. In nucleotides, the CDR3 is TGCAGCGTGCCCGGGGGGACGAACACTGAAGCTTTCTTT. The chain uses TRBV29-1 and TRBJ1-1; D may be TRBD1 (5 bases). The germline CDR1 and CDR2 sequences are SQVTM and ANQGSEA. Trimming stripped 6 bases from V and 1 base from J, with 12 bases between. The CDR3 length is 13 residues. The full variable domain, rest sourced from reference TRBV29-1 and TRBJ1-1, is SAVISQKPSRDICQRGTSLTIQCQVDSQVTMMFWYRQQPGQSLTLIATANQGSEATYESGFVIDKFPISRPNLTFSTLTVSNMSPEDSSIYLCSVPGGTNTEAFFGQGTRLTVV.